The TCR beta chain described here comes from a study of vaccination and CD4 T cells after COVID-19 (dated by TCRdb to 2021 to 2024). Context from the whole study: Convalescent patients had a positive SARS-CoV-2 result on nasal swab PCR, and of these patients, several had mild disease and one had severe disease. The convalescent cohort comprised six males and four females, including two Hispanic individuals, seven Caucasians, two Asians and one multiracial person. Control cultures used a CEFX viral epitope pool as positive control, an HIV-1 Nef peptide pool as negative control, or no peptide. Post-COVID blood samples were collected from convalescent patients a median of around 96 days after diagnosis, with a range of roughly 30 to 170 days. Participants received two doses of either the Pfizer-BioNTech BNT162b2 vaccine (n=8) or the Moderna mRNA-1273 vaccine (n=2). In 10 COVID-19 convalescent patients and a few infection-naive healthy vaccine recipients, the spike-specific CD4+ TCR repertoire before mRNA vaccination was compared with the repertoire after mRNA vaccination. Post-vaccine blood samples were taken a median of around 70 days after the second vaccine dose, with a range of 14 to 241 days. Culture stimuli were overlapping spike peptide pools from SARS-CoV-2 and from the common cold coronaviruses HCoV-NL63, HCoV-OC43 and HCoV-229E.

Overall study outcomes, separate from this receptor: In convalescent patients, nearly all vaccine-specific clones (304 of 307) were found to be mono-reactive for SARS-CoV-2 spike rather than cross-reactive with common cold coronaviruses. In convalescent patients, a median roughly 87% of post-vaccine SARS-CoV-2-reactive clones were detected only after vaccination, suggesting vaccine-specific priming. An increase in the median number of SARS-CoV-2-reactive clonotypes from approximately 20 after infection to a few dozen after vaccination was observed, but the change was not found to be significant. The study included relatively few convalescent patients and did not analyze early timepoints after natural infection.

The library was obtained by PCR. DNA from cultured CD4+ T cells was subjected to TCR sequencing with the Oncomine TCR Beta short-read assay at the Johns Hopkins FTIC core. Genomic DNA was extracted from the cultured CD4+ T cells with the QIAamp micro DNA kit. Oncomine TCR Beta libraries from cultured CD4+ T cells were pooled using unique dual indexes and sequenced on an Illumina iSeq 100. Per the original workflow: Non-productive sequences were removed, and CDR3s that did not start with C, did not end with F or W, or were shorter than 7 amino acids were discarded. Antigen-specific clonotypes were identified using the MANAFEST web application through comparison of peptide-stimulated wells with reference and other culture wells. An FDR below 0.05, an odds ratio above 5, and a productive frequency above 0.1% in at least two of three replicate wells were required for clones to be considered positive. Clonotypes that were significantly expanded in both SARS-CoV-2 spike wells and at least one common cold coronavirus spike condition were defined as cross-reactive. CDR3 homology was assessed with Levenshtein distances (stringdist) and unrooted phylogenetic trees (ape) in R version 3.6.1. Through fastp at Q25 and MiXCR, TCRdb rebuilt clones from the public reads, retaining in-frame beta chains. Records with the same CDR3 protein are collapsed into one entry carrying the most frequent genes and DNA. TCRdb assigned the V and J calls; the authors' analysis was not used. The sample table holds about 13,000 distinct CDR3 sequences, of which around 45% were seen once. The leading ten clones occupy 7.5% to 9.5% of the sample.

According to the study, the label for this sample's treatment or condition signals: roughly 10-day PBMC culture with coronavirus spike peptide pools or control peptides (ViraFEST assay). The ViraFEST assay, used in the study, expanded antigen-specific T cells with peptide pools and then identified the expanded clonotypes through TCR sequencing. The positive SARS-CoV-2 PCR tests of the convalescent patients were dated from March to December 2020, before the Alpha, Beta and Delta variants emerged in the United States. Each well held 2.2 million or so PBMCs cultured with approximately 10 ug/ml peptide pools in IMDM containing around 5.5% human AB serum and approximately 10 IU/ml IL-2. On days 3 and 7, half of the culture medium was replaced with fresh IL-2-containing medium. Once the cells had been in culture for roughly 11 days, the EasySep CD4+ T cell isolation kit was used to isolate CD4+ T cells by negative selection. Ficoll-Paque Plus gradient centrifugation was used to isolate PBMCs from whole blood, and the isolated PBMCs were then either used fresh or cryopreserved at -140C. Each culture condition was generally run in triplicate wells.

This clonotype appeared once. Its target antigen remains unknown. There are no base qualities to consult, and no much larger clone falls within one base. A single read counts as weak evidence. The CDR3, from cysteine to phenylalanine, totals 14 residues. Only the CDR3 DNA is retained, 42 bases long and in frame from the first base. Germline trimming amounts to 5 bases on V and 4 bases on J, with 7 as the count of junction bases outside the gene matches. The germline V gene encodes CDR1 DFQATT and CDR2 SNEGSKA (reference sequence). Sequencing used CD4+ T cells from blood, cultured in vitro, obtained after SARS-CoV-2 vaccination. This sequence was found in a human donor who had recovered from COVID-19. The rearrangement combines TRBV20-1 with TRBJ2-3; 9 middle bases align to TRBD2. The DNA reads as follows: TGCAGTGCTTCGCCTAGCGGGATCCCAGATACGCAGTATTTT. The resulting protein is CSASPSGIPDTQYF.